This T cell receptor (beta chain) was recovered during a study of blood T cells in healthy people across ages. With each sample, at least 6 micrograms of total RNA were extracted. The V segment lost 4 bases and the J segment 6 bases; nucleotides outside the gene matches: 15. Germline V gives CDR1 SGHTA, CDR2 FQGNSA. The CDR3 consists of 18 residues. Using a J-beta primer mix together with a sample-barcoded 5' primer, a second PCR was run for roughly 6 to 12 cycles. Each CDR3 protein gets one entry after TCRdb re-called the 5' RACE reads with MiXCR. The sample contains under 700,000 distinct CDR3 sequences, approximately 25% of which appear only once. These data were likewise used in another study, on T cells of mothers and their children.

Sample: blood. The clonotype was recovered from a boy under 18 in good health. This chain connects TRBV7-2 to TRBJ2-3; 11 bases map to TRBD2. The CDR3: CASSSPPSGGTSIDTQYF. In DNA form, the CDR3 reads TGTGCCAGCAGCTCCCCGCCTAGCGGGGGGACTAGCATCGATACGCAGTATTTT.